A selection of T cell receptor beta chains follows, all from one sample in a study of siplizumab effects on memory and regulatory T cells. This table comes from immunoSEQ multiplex PCR, and its TCRdb copy is limited to in-frame clones, with some not included. The sample consists of approximately 46,000 clones, over 90% of them appearing once. The sequencing input was CD8+ T cells sorted from blood. These receptors were taken from a human donor in good health. Each CDR3 is given without its conserved first and last residue. Part of the rows lack a size; the others show once, few, many or a class for expanded clones.

>TRBJ2-5|TRBV19|12|.
ASSDRALSLTQY
>TRBJ2-3|TRBV27|10|.
ASSLLLDTQY
>TRBJ2-6|TRBV2|12|.
ASRQGSGANVLT
>TRBJ2-7|TRBV18|12|.
ASSPRRESYEQY
>TRBJ2-7|TRBV4-1|13|.
ASSQDRRVGNEQY
>TRBJ2-7|TRBV14|10|.
ASSLRSYEQY
>TRBJ2-1|TRBV7-8|16|.
ASSSLDVQREGYNEQF
>TRBJ2-1|TRBV11-3|11|.
ASSYSGYNEQF
>TRBJ2-3|TRBV27|15|.
ASSLYGTPSVTDTQY
>TRBJ2-7|TRBV27|13|.
ASGPLGQGEIEQY
>TRBJ1-1|TRBV4-2|12|.
ASSQERGWPEAF
>TRBJ1-1|TRBV7-9|14|.
ASSFAQVEDYTEAF
>TRBJ2-5|TRBV7-3|11|.
ASSFGWQETQY
>TRBJ2-1|TRBV10-3|13|.
AISDLAGGINEQF
>TRBJ2-7|TRBV20-1|9|.
SVLHSYEQY
>TRBJ2-1|TRBV7-9|11|.
ASSPPRVNEQF
>TRBJ2-7|TRBV7-8|12|.
ASSLARARNEQY
>TRBJ1-1|TRBV19|12|.
ASSIDGDLGEAF
>TRBJ1-5|TRBV7-2|11|few
ASSRLSNQPQH
>TRBJ1-5|TRBV5-1|12|.
ASSLGISNQPQH
>TRBJ2-7|TRBV6-5|11|.
ASSSGSGYEQY
>.|TRBV5-4|12|.
ASSLWTVNYEQY
>TRBJ2-7|TRBV20-1|9|.
SARGDYEQY
>TRBJ2-7|TRBV27|13|.
ASSPKGLASYEQY
>TRBJ2-3|TRBV7-9|16|.
ASSAASGSQVRADTQY
>TRBJ2-1|TRBV14|13|.
ASSQTGGSYNEQF
>TRBJ2-7|TRBV10-3|9|once
AISPQYEQY
>TRBJ2-7|TRBV9|12|.
ASSVGAKTYEQY